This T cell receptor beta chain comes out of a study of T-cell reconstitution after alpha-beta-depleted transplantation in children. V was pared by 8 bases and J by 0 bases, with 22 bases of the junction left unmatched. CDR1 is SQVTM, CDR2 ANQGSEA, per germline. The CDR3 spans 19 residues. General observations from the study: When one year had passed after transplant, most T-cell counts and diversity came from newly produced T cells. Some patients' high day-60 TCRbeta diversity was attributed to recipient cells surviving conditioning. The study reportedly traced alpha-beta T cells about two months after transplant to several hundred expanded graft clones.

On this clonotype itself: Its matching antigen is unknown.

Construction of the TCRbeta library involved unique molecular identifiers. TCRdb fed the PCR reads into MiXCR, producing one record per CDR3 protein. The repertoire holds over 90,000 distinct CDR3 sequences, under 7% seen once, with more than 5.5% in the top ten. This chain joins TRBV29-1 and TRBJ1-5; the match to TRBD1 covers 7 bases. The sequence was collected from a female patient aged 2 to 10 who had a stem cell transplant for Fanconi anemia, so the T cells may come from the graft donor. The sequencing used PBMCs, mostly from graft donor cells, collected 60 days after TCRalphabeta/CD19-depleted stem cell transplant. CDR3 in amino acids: CSPSGTVSLGTPSNQPQHF. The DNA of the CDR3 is TGCAGCCCTTCGGGGACAGTCTCTTTAGGTACACCTAGCAATCAGCCCCAGCATTTT.